Below are 18 T cell receptor beta chains sequenced from a single sample in a study of control samples from healthy donors and cancer patients. Data came from immunoSEQ multiplex PCR; TCRdb stores just in-frame clones and leaves some out. This table has 30,000 or so clones, about 90% appearing once. The specimen sequenced was formalin-fixed, paraffin-embedded tissue. These receptors were taken from a female donor with melanoma.

The V gene is TRBV4-2, the J gene TRBJ2-2; TRBD2 matches at 10 bases. The CDR3 is 19 amino acids. The V gene's germline CDR1 is LGHNA and CDR2 YNFKEQ. V lost 1 base and J lost 3; bases outside the gene matches: 11. Here the CDR3 reads CASSQVPFPLAGDTGELFF. CDR3 DNA: TGTGCCAGCAGCCAAGTCCCGTTTCCGCTAGCGGGAGACACCGGGGAGCTGTTTTTT.

This chain joins TRBV7-2 and TRBJ2-5; weak D call: TRBD2 (5 bases). Per germline, CDR1 SGHTA and CDR2 FQGNSA. Trimming took 5 bases from V and 3 from J, leaving 16 bases between them. The CDR3 has 15 amino acids. This CDR3 is CASSAPGTGKETQYF. CDR3 nucleotides: TGTGCCAGCAGCGCACCCGGTACGGGGAAAGAGACCCAGTACTTC.

V is TRBV3-1 (or the pseudogene TRBV3-2) and J is TRBJ1-4, with 9 bases matching TRBD1. V trimming: 4 bases; J trimming: 5 bases; junction bases outside the gene matches: 5. The germline V gene has CDR1 LGHDT and CDR2 YNNKEL (reference sequence). This CDR3 is 15 amino acids long. CDR3 residues: CASSRGTGMNEKLFF. CDR3 sequence (DNA): TGTGCCAGCAGCCGGGGGACAGGGATGAATGAAAAACTGTTTTTT.

The chain recombines TRBV6-1 with TRBJ1-2; the D is unclear. Germline-derived CDR1 and CDR2 are MNHNS and SASEGT. Between the trimmed V and J ends, which lost 2 bases and 3 bases, there was a span of 7 bases. The CDR3 runs to 13 residues. CDR3 region: CASSEMGHYGYTF. As DNA, the CDR3 is TGTGCCAGCAGTGAAATGGGCCACTATGGCTACACCTTC.

The chain carries TRBV30 and TRBJ2-7; D is perhaps TRBD1 (7 bases). The CDR3 sequence is 13 residues long. Trimming removed 4 bases from V and 0 bases from J, with 10 bases in between. The V gene's germline CDR1 is GTSNPN and CDR2 SVGIG (reference sequence). Written as DNA, the CDR3 is TGTGCCTGGACCAGGGGGGCCTCCTACGAGCAGTACTTC. Translated: CAWTRGASYEQYF.

This chain uses TRBV28 with TRBJ1-1; D is ambiguous. V was cut by 1 base and J by 1 base, with 4 bases left in between. CDR1 and CDR2 from the germline V gene are MDHEN and SYDVKM. The length of the CDR3 is 13 residues. CDR3 coding DNA: TGTGCCAGCAGTTTATTAGCGAACACTGAAGCTTTCTTT. Protein product: CASSLLANTEAFF.

The rearrangement uses TRBV5-1 and TRBJ2-2; 8 positions agree with TRBD1. Germline CDR1 SGHRS, CDR2 YFSETQ. After removal of 0 bases from V and 5 bases from J, the junction contained 3 bases not matched to a gene. CDR3 length: 15 residues. The CDR3 spells CASSLGRGLTGELFF. The CDR3 bases are TGCGCCAGCAGCTTGGGCAGGGGGCTTACCGGGGAGCTGTTTTTT.

The gene calls are TRBV29-1 and TRBJ2-3; 10 bases map to TRBD1. The length of the CDR3 is 15 residues. Germline V gives CDR1 SQVTM, CDR2 ANQGSEA. V was pared by 1 base and J by 4 bases, with 5 bases of the junction left unmatched. The CDR3 bases are TGCAGCGTTGAAGCCGACAGGGGGCGGTCAGATACGCAGTATTTT. The encoded protein is CSVEADRGRSDTQYF.

The V gene is TRBV25-1, the J gene TRBJ2-7; 9 nucleotides align to TRBD1. This CDR3 is built from 14 residues. The V and J ends lost 4 bases and 4 bases, in that order; junction bases with no gene match: 5. CDR1 and CDR2 (germline): MGHDK, SYGVNS. The CDR3 nucleotides read TGTGCCAGCAGTGCTGAACAGGGGGCTTACGAGCAGTACTTC. Translated: CASSAEQGAYEQYF.

The chain couples TRBV3-1 (or the pseudogene TRBV3-2) to TRBJ2-3; D is unresolved. Trimming stripped 1 base from V and 3 bases from J, with 11 bases between. Germline CDR1 LGHDT, CDR2 YNNKEL (reference sequence). This CDR3 has 15 residues. The CDR3 DNA sequence: TGTGCCAGCAGCCAAGGTCTGGCGGCTACAGATACGCAGTATTTT. It specifies CASSQGLAATDTQYF.

This chain connects TRBV20-1 to TRBJ2-2; 9 bases line up with TRBD2. Germline V gene data show CDR1 as DFQATT and CDR2 as SNEGSKA (reference sequence). This CDR3 is 15 amino acids long. With V trimmed by 3 bases and J by 4 bases, 6 bases remained unmatched. CDR3 bases: TGCAGTGCTAGTGCAGCGGGAGGCGCCACCGGGGAGCTGTTTTTT. Protein product: CSASAAGGATGELFF.

This rearrangement joins TRBV7-9 to TRBJ1-1, with TRBD1 matching over 9 bases. The CDR3 extends over 17 amino acids. Per the germline V gene, CDR1 is SEHNR and CDR2 is FQNEAQ (reference sequence). V was clipped by 2 bases and J by 0 bases; unmatched bases: 7. The CDR3 sequence is CASSLPPGQGLNTEAFF. Here the CDR3 DNA reads TGTGCCAGCAGCTTACCTCCGGGACAGGGCTTGAACACTGAAGCTTTCTTT.

The gene calls are TRBV3-1 (or the pseudogene TRBV3-2) and TRBJ2-5, with 7 bases fitting TRBD1. CDR3 length: 13 amino acids. Germline V lookup: CDR1 LGHDT, CDR2 YNNKEL (reference sequence). V lost 5 bases and J lost 6; bases outside the gene matches: 6. The CDR3 DNA follows: TGTGCCAGCAGCGTAGACAGGGTCAAGACCCAGTACTTC. Encoded protein: CASSVDRVKTQYF.

Regarding this clone: A junction boundary mismatches the germline segment, possibly from a read error. This chain connects TRBV13 to TRBJ1-1; no clear D. The CDR3 has 13 residues. Looked up from germline, CDR1 is PRHDT and CDR2 is FYEKMQ (reference sequence). CDR3 sequence reads: CASSLGLKTEAFF. CDR3 nucleotide sequence: TGTGCCAGCAGCTTAGGTCTGAAGACTGAAGCTTTCTTT.

This chain uses TRBV2 with TRBJ2-3; D unclear. Trimming left V 5 bases short and J 5 bases short, with 5 bases between. This CDR3 is 11 amino acids long. Germline lookup yields CDR1 SNHLY and CDR2 FYNNEI. The CDR3 reads CASSQEDTQYF. In DNA, the CDR3 is TGTGCCAGCAGTCAAGAAGATACGCAGTATTTT.

The chain links TRBV2 to TRBJ1-1; the D is unclear. CDR1 and CDR2 (germline): SNHLY, FYNNEI. The ends were cut back, 2 bases at V and 7 bases at J, with 5 bases in the middle. The CDR3 sequence is 11 residues long. The CDR3 nucleotides read TGTGCCAGCAGTGAATACAGTGAAGCTTTCTTT. This codes for CASSEYSEAFF.

The chain uses TRBV5-6 and TRBJ1-1; D perhaps matches TRBD1 (5 bases). V gave up 1 base and J gave up 0 bases, with 7 bases separating them. Germline V gene sequence: CDR1 SGHDT, CDR2 YYEEEE. This CDR3 spans 14 amino acids. CDR3 DNA sequence: TGTGCCAGCAGCTTGACAGGTCTGAACACTGAAGCTTTCTTT. It yields the protein CASSLTGLNTEAFF.

The chain combines TRBV6-5 with TRBJ2-3; D tentatively fits TRBD1 or TRBD2 (6 bases each). Trimming shortened V by 7 bases and J by 5 bases, and 16 bases separated the two germline ends. From germline, CDR1 is MNHEY and CDR2 SVGAGI. The CDR3 sequence is 14 residues long. The CDR3 sequence is CASTKGGVRDTQYF. The CDR3 coding sequence is TGTGCCAGCACCAAGGGGGGAGTTAGAGATACGCAGTATTTT.